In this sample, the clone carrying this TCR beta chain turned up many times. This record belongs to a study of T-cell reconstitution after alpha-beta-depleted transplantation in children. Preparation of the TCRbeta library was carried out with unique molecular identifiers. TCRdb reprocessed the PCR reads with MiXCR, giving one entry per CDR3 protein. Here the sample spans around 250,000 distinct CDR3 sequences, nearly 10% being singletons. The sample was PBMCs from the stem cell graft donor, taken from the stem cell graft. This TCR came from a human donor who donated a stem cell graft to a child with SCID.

The CDR3 sequence: CASSRDSLNTDTQYF. The CDR3 DNA follows: TGTGCCAGCAGTCGGGACTCCTTAAACACAGATACGCAGTATTTT. The V call is TRBV12-3 or TRBV12-4, the J call TRBJ2-3, with D tentatively TRBD2 (6 bases). Trimming stripped 5 bases from V and 2 bases from J, with 14 bases between. The CDR3 is made up of 15 amino acids.